The 10 T cell receptor beta chains given below trace back to one sample, sequenced in a study of blood T cell repertoires in COVID-19. Profiled with immunoSEQ multiplex PCR; TCRdb holds only in-frame clones, not every one. Here the sample spans approximately 100,000 clones, about 90% being singletons. Sequencing was done on a sample of peripheral blood. Source of these receptors: a human donor with COVID-19, enrolled during active disease. The donor label of this sample is uncertain.

The gene calls are TRBV5-1 and TRBJ1-4, with a weak D call TRBD1 (5 bases). There are 14 residues in the CDR3. Looked up from germline, CDR1 is SGHRS and CDR2 is YFSETQ. Trimming removed 2 bases from V and 4 bases from J, with 9 bases in between. For the CDR3, the DNA is TGCGCCAGCAGCTTAAAGCAGGGTAATGAAAAACTGTTTTTT. Protein product: CASSLKQGNEKLFF.

The count of this clone is one. J is TRBJ1-2 and V is TRBV19; D may be TRBD1 (6 bases). The CDR3 spans 12 residues. CDR1 is LNHDA, CDR2 SQIVND, per germline (reference sequence). Trimming pared 10 bases from V and 2 bases from J, leaving 11 bases between. In nucleotides, the CDR3 is TGTGCCACCTCGAGGGGGAACTATGGCTACACCTTC. Translating gives CATSRGNYGYTF.

This sequence joins TRBV11-3 and TRBJ1-5; D is unresolved. Germline CDR1 and CDR2: SGHNT and YENEEA. The CDR3 is 15 amino acids. Trimming removed 1 base at V and 3 bases at J, with 10 bases between. CDR3 sequence (DNA): TGTGCCAGCAGCTTAGGGGCAGGAAACAATCAGCCCCAGCATTTT. As protein: CASSLGAGNNQPQHF.

This chain uses TRBV9 with TRBJ1-2, with a weak D call TRBD1 (6 bases). V lost 5 bases and J 8 bases, leaving 13 bases between the germline ends. This CDR3 has 12 amino acids. Germline CDR1 and CDR2: SGDLS and YYNGEE. The CDR3 DNA follows: TGTGCCAGCAGAACAGGGTTAGAAGGCTACACCTTC. Protein product: CASRTGLEGYTF.

This clone was detected once. The chain recombines TRBV5-1 with TRBJ2-1; 8 bases match TRBD2. Per germline, CDR1 SGHRS and CDR2 YFSETQ. Trimming took 4 bases from V and 2 from J; bases not matched to a gene: 8. CDR3 size: 16 residues. The CDR3 DNA sequence: TGCGCCAGCAGCGTGACAGCGGGAGTGACCTACAATGAGCAGTTCTTC. Encoded protein: CASSVTAGVTYNEQFF.

The chain is built from TRBV10-3 and TRBJ1-1; D is perhaps TRBD1 (5 bases). CDR3 length equals 14 residues. Germline loops: CDR1 ENHRY, CDR2 SYGVKD. V was shortened by 1 base and J by 1 base, with 7 bases between the two germline ends. As DNA, the CDR3 is TGTGCCATCAGTGAGTTCGGGGGGAACACTGAAGCTTTCTTT. This translates into CAISEFGGNTEAFF.

The rearrangement links TRBV7-9 to TRBJ2-7; D may be TRBD2 (5 bases). The ends were cut back, 0 bases at V and 2 bases at J, with 8 bases in the middle. Per germline, CDR1 SEHNR and CDR2 FQNEAQ (reference sequence). The CDR3 contains 14 residues. CDR3 sequence: CASSLAHGTYEQYF. CDR3 nucleotides: TGTGCCAGCAGCTTAGCACACGGGACCTACGAGCAGTACTTC.

The chain uses TRBV7-9 and TRBJ2-7; 12 nucleotides agree with TRBD2. This CDR3 has 16 residues. Germline CDR1 SEHNR, CDR2 FQNEAQ (reference sequence). The V gene end was trimmed by 0 bases and the J gene end by 6 bases; junction bases not matched to a gene: 6. CDR3 bases: TGTGCCAGCAGCTTAGCGCATCTAGCGGGGGGGTCCGAGCAGTACTTC. This gives the protein CASSLAHLAGGSEQYF.

The chain carries TRBV29-1 and TRBJ1-5; D call uncertain. CDR3 length: 13 amino acids. V lost 0 bases and J 1 base, leaving 4 bases between the germline ends. Germline V gene sequence: CDR1 SQVTM, CDR2 ANQGSEA. In DNA form, the CDR3 reads TGCAGCGTTGAAGAGGGCAGCAATCAGCCCCAGCATTTT. Translation: CSVEEGSNQPQHF.

The J gene is TRBJ1-4, the V gene TRBV18, with TRBD1 identical over 8 bases. This CDR3 contains 13 residues. CDR1 and CDR2 (germline): KGHSH, LQKENI. V trimming: 6 bases; J trimming: 7 bases; junction bases outside the gene matches: 4. The CDR3 coding sequence is TGTGCCAGCTCGCCTGACAGGGGTGAAAAACTGTTTTTT. Its translation is CASSPDRGEKLFF.